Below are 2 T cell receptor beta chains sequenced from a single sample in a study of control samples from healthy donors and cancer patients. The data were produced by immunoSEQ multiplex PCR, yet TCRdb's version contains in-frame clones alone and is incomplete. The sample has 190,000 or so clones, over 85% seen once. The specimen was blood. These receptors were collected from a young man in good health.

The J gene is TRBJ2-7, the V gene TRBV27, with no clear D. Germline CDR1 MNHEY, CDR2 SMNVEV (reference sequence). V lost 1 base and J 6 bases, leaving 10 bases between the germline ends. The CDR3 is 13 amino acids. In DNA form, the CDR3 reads TGTGCCAGCAGTTTATTCTCCGGGCTCGAGCAGTACTTC. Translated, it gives CASSLFSGLEQYF.

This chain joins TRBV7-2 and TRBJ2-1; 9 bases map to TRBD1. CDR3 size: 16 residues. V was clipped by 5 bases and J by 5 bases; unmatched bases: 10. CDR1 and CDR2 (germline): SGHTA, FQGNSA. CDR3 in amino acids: CASSPGTGKGHNEQFF. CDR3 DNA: TGTGCCAGCAGCCCAGGGACAGGGAAAGGGCACAATGAGCAGTTCTTC. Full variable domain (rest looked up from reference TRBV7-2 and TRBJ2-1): GAGVSQSPSNKVTEKGKDVELRCDPISGHTALYWYRQSLGQGLEFLIYFQGNSAPDKSGLPSDRFSAERTGGSVSTLTIQRTQQEDSAVYLCASSPGTGKGHNEQFFGPGTRLTVL.